This passage covers 30 T cell receptor beta chains from one sample sequenced in a study of cytomegalovirus exposure and HLA in healthy donors. The primer mix had 60 Vbeta and 13 Jbeta primers. The assay was immunoSEQ multiplex PCR, and TCRdb's table has in-frame clones only and misses some. The sample records approximately 150,000 clones, more than 75% being singletons. Source material: PBMCs. Receptors were obtained from a human donor in good health.

The genes are TRBV2 and TRBJ2-7, with D possibly matching TRBD1 (6 bases). Per germline, CDR1 SNHLY and CDR2 FYNNEI. V dropped 3 bases and J dropped 5 bases, with 11 bases sitting between them. This CDR3 is built from 13 residues. The CDR3 DNA is TGTGCCAGCAGTGATTCAGGGGTACACGAGCAGTACTTC. This gives the protein CASSDSGVHEQYF.

The rearrangement links TRBV6-1 to TRBJ1-1; D might be TRBD1 (6 bases). This CDR3 comprises 13 residues. CDR1 and CDR2 (germline): MNHNS, SASEGT. The germline V and J ends were trimmed by 9 bases and 0 bases, with 11 bases remaining between them. CDR3 protein: CASSDRMNTEAFF. DNA of the CDR3: TGTGCCAGTAGCGACAGGATGAACACTGAAGCTTTCTTT.

The CDR3 bases are TGCGCCAGCAGCCAAGAAGGATCGGGGGAGCCTTACAATGAGCAGTTCTTC. It codes for CASSQEGSGEPYNEQFF. This chain links TRBV4-1 with TRBJ2-1; D is perhaps TRBD2 (6 bases). V was clipped by 0 bases and J by 4 bases, with 16 bases between them. CDR1 is MGHRA and CDR2 is YSYEKL in the germline V gene. CDR3 length: 17 residues.

This sequence joins TRBV7-9 and TRBJ2-7, with D tentatively TRBD1 (5 bases). The CDR3 length is 16 residues. The germline gives CDR1 SEHNR, CDR2 FQNEAQ (reference sequence). Trimming pared 6 bases from V and 2 bases from J, leaving 20 bases between. In nucleotides, the CDR3 is TGTGCCAGCAGTACGGCCCTAGAACAGGCCACCTACGAGCAGTACTTC. Translation: CASSTALEQATYEQYF.

The J gene is TRBJ1-1, the V gene TRBV7-8; D is possibly TRBD1 (5 bases). The CDR3 consists of 16 residues. Germline CDR1 is SGHVS and CDR2 is FQNEAQ. Trimming took off 2 bases at V and 5 bases at J, with 18 bases between the two ends. The CDR3 DNA sequence: TGTGCCAGCAGCTTATATTCGGGGGAGGGTAGGACTGAAGCTTTCTTT. Its translation: CASSLYSGEGRTEAFF.

V gene TRBV27 combines with J gene TRBJ2-1, with D perhaps TRBD2 (5 bases). Trimming pared 8 bases from V and 0 bases from J, leaving 11 bases between. The CDR3 totals 14 residues. CDR1 and CDR2 from the germline V gene are MNHEY and SMNVEV (reference sequence). The CDR3 reads CASWIGISYNEQFF. The DNA for the CDR3 is TGTGCCAGCTGGATCGGGATCTCCTACAATGAGCAGTTCTTC.

The chain employs TRBV6-5 and TRBJ1-2; D perhaps matches TRBD1 (5 bases). The CDR3 is 14 residues long. Trimming removed 5 bases at V and 5 bases at J, with 15 bases between. In germline, CDR1 is MNHEY, CDR2 SVGAGI. The CDR3 DNA follows: TGTGCCAGCAGTAAGAGCAGGGTTTCTTATGGCTACACCTTC. Protein: CASSKSRVSYGYTF.

The rearrangement joins TRBV5-4 to TRBJ1-2; D is perhaps TRBD1 (5 bases). The CDR3 has 13 residues. Trimming took off 6 bases at V and 4 bases at J, with 13 bases between the two ends. CDR1 and CDR2 (germline): SGHNT, YYREEE (reference sequence). The CDR3 sequence is CASNQRGGYGYTF. CDR3 in DNA: TGTGCCAGCAACCAGAGGGGAGGCTATGGCTACACCTTC. The full variable domain, its missing parts supplied by reference TRBV5-4 and TRBJ1-2, is ETGVTQSPTHLIKTRGQQVTLRCSSQSGHNTVSWYQQALGQGPQFIFQYYREEENGRGNFPPRFSGLQFPNYSSELNVNALELDDSALYLCASNQRGGYGYTFGSGTRLTVV.

This clone was observed a few times. The chain recombines TRBV6-1 with TRBJ1-5; D is unclear. CDR1 is MNHNS, CDR2 SASEGT, per germline. The CDR3 is made up of 14 amino acids. V gave up 6 bases and J gave up 3 bases, with 12 bases separating them. The chain's CDR3 is CASSLEGDNQPQHF. The CDR3, as DNA: TGTGCCAGCAGCTTGGAGGGAGACAATCAGCCCCAGCATTTT.

This clone has only one observation. The rearrangement joins TRBV30 to TRBJ1-6; 10 bases agree with TRBD1. Per germline, CDR1 GTSNPN and CDR2 SVGIG (reference sequence). This CDR3 has 13 residues. V was pared by 7 bases and J by 6 bases, with 3 bases of the junction left unmatched. The CDR3 DNA reads TGTGCCTCGACAGGGGGCGGTAATTCACCCCTCCACTTT. Translated: CASTGGGNSPLHF. Full variable domain (outside the CDR3, taken from reference TRBV30 and TRBJ1-6): SQTIHQWPATLVQPVGSPLSLECTVEGTSNPNLYWYRQAAGRGLQLLFYSVGIGQISSEVPQNLSASRPQDRQFILSSKKLLLSDSGFYLCASTGGGNSPLHFGNGTRLTVT.

CDR3 region: CASSSAPEANYGYTF. Written as DNA, the CDR3 is TGTGCCAGCAGTTCCGCCCCGGAGGCAAACTATGGCTACACCTTC. V and J are TRBV6-6 and TRBJ1-2; D uncertain. V lost 4 bases and J lost 2, with 14 bases in between. CDR1 MNHNY and CDR2 SVGAGI come from the germline V gene (reference sequence). The CDR3 contains 15 residues.

The rearrangement joins TRBV27 to TRBJ2-2; D not resolved. Deletions cut 7 bases from V and 0 bases from J, with 12 bases between. Germline V gene sequence: CDR1 MNHEY, CDR2 SMNVEV (reference sequence). CDR3 size: 15 residues. CDR3 coding DNA: TGTGCCAGCATGGTGTGGCAGTCGAACACCGGGGAGCTGTTTTTT. It translates to CASMVWQSNTGELFF.

V and J are TRBV7-6 and TRBJ2-3, with 10 positions matching TRBD2. Germline CDR1 is SGHVS and CDR2 is FNYEAQ. The CDR3 extends over 15 amino acids. The V and J ends lost 2 bases and 1 base, in that order; junction bases with no gene match: 0. This CDR3 is CASSLLAGGTDTQYF. The CDR3 DNA reads TGTGCCAGCAGCTTACTAGCGGGGGGCACAGATACGCAGTATTTT.

The chain combines TRBV19 with TRBJ1-2, with D possibly being TRBD1 (5 bases). This CDR3 is built from 13 residues. Germline CDR1 LNHDA, CDR2 SQIVND (reference sequence). Trimming pared 7 bases from V and 6 bases from J, leaving 15 bases between. CDR3 loop: CASTVLEGNGYTF. The CDR3 DNA reads as TGTGCCAGTACCGTGCTGGAGGGGAATGGCTACACCTTC. Full variable domain (outside the CDR3, taken from reference TRBV19 and TRBJ1-2): DGGITQSPKYLFRKEGQNVTLSCEQNLNHDAMYWYRQDPGQGLRLIYYSQIVNDFQKGDIAEGYSVSREKKESFPLTVTSAQKNPTAFYLCASTVLEGNGYTFGSGTRLTVV.

The chain uses TRBV6-6 and TRBJ2-7; TRBD1 aligns across 8 bases. Losses at the gene ends were 5 bases for V and 3 bases for J; bases not matched to a gene: 6. CDR3 length equals 14 residues. In germline, CDR1 is MNHNY, CDR2 SVGAGI (reference sequence). For the CDR3, the DNA is TGTGCCAGCAGTACCGGACAGGGTTTCTACGAGCAGTACTTC. Its translation is CASSTGQGFYEQYF.

This clone was detected only once. The CDR3 sequence is CASSLGGRQYGYTF. The CDR3, as DNA: TGTGCCAGCAGCTTAGGGGGGCGACAGTATGGCTACACCTTC. The rearrangement uses TRBV7-8 and TRBJ1-2, with D perhaps TRBD1 (6 bases). Germline V gene sequence: CDR1 SGHVS, CDR2 FQNEAQ. There are 14 residues in the CDR3. Trimming shortened V by 1 base and J by 5 bases, and 11 bases separated the two germline ends. The variable domain in full, completed from reference TRBV7-8 and TRBJ1-2, reads GAGVSQSPRYKVAKRGQDVALRCDPISGHVSLFWYQQALGQGPEFLTYFQNEAQLDKSGLPSDRFFAERPEGSVSTLKIQRTQQEDSAVYLCASSLGGRQYGYTFGSGTRLTVV.

The chain carries TRBV5-4 and TRBJ1-2; TRBD1 aligns across 9 bases. The CDR3 has 13 amino acids. J lost 7 bases, V lost 2 bases, and 3 bases had no gene match. CDR1 is SGHNT and CDR2 is YYREEE in the germline V gene (reference sequence). The CDR3 here is CASSLQGAGGYTF. The CDR3 DNA sequence: TGTGCCAGCAGCTTACAGGGGGCGGGTGGCTACACCTTC.

This chain uses TRBV15 with TRBJ2-5; 14 positions agree with TRBD2. The CDR3 extends over 16 amino acids. Trimming cost V 5 bases and J 5 bases; bases outside gene matches: 7. Germline lookup yields CDR1 LNHNV and CDR2 YYDKDF (reference sequence). CDR3 coding DNA: TGTGCCACCAGCGGGGGGACTAGCGGGAGTGAGGAGACCCAGTACTTC. Its protein is CATSGGTSGSEETQYF.

This clone was seen a handful of times. Other nucleotide sequences in the sample specify the same CDR3. The genes are TRBV9 and TRBJ2-2, with TRBD2 identical over 8 bases. The V and J ends lost 2 bases and 4 bases, in that order; junction bases with no gene match: 1. The germline gives CDR1 SGDLS, CDR2 YYNGEE. The CDR3 contains 14 residues. The CDR3 DNA follows: TGTGCCAGCAGCGTCGGGGGGGGCACCGGGGAGCTGTTTTTT. This encodes CASSVGGGTGELFF.

The gene calls are TRBV30 and TRBJ1-2, with TRBD1 matching over 7 bases. The germline CDR1 and CDR2 sequences are GTSNPN and SVGIG (reference sequence). This CDR3 has 18 amino acids. The V and J ends lost 1 base and 2 bases, in that order; junction bases with no gene match: 16. DNA for the CDR3: TGTGCCTGGAGTGCGTACCCCCCCCCATCGGGACAGAACTATGGCTACACCTTC. This translates into CAWSAYPPPSGQNYGYTF.

V usage is TRBV10-2 and J usage is TRBJ2-7; TRBD2 matches 7 bases. Germline CDR1 is WSHSY and CDR2 is SAAADI. The CDR3 has 16 amino acids. V gave up 1 base and J gave up 5 bases; unmatched junction bases: 11. The CDR3 region is CASSEFLTSDFHEQYF. The CDR3 nucleotides read TGCGCCAGCAGTGAGTTCCTAACTAGCGACTTCCACGAGCAGTACTTC.

The chain has TRBV5-1 and TRBJ1-5, with TRBD1 identical over 8 bases. V was pared by 0 bases and J by 6 bases, with 8 bases of the junction left unmatched. The CDR3 extends over 16 amino acids. Germline CDR1 and CDR2: SGHRS and YFSETQ. CDR3 nucleotide sequence: TGCGCCAGCAGCTTGGGGCCAGGGGGCGCCGGTCAGCCCCAGCATTTT. Protein product: CASSLGPGGAGQPQHF.

V and J are TRBV30 and TRBJ1-5; D remains unclear. The germline V gene encodes CDR1 GTSNPN and CDR2 SVGIG (reference sequence). The CDR3 extends over 13 amino acids. V was shortened by 5 bases and J by 6 bases, with 14 bases between the two germline ends. This CDR3 is CAWGYIAGQPQHF. As DNA, the CDR3 is TGTGCCTGGGGGTACATAGCGGGTCAGCCCCAGCATTTT.

This clone was counted a single time. V gene TRBV6-1 combines with J gene TRBJ2-7; the D gene is possibly TRBD2 (6 bases). Germline V gives CDR1 MNHNS, CDR2 SASEGT. V lost 5 bases, J lost 9 bases, and 17 bases lay in between. The CDR3 is 13 amino acids. The CDR3 reads CASSLPGDERQYF. The CDR3 DNA reads as TGTGCCAGCAGTTTACCGGGAGACGAAAGGCAGTACTTC.

The V gene is TRBV18, the J gene TRBJ1-1; D remains ambiguous. This CDR3 spans 13 amino acids. The ends were cut back, 3 bases at V and 11 bases at J, with 16 bases in the middle. Germline V gene lookup returns CDR1 KGHSH and CDR2 LQKENI. The CDR3 DNA follows: TGTGCCAGCTCACCTCCGAGCCTATTCACCGCTTTCTTT. Translating gives CASSPPSLFTAFF.

This chain links TRBV6-5 with TRBJ2-1; 8 bases align to TRBD2. Germline assignment: CDR1 MNHEY and CDR2 SVGAGI. The CDR3 runs to 15 residues. The V segment lost 6 bases and the J segment 4 bases; nucleotides outside the gene matches: 8. The CDR3 reads CASRGLVEGYNEQFF. In nucleotides, the CDR3 is TGTGCCAGCAGGGGACTAGTGGAGGGTTACAATGAGCAGTTCTTC.

The genes are TRBV6-5 and TRBJ2-2; D might be TRBD2 (6 bases). CDR3 length: 16 residues. Germline V CDR1 and CDR2: MNHEY, SVGAGI. V was cut by 2 bases and J by 2 bases, with 12 bases left in between. The CDR3 nucleotides read TGTGCCAGCAGTTACACTTGGGGACTTAACACCGGGGAGCTGTTTTTT. It translates to CASSYTWGLNTGELFF.

The chain is built from TRBV7-3 and TRBJ2-1; no firm D call. V dropped 3 bases and J dropped 7 bases, with 10 bases sitting between them. The CDR3 covers 13 residues. Germline assignment: CDR1 SGHTA and CDR2 FQGTGA. The CDR3 here is CASSLGPLNEQFF. CDR3 sequence (DNA): TGTGCCAGCAGCTTGGGCCCGTTAAATGAGCAGTTCTTC.

The J gene is TRBJ1-2, the V gene TRBV7-6; weak D call: TRBD1 (5 bases). This CDR3 is 15 amino acids long. Per germline, CDR1 SGHVS and CDR2 FNYEAQ. Trimming cost V 1 base and J 3 bases, with 12 bases left between them. The CDR3 here is CASSLEARAHYGYTF. The CDR3 DNA is TGTGCCAGCAGCTTAGAAGCCAGGGCTCACTATGGCTACACCTTC.

This clone showed up just once. The chain carries TRBV2 and TRBJ2-6; 9 nucleotides line up with TRBD1. With 11 bases clipped from V and 2 bases from J, the junction kept 4 bases outside the gene matches. The CDR3 contains 14 residues. Germline V gene lookup returns CDR1 SNHLY and CDR2 FYNNEI. CDR3 sequence (DNA): TGTGCCTTCCGGGACAGGGCTGGGGCCAACGTCCTGACTTTC. Protein product: CAFRDRAGANVLTF.